Presented here are 13 T cell receptor beta chains from one specimen sequenced in a study of shared clonotypes between healthy human individuals. This table comes from immunoSEQ multiplex PCR, and its TCRdb copy is limited to in-frame clones, with some not included. The sample holds under 2,500,000 clones, 90% to 96% seen once. The sequencing sample was made of naive CD4+ T cells sorted from blood. Noted subset: CD45RA+ positively selected. Source of these receptors: a young man in good health.

The rearrangement uses TRBV7-3 and TRBJ2-1, with 8 positions matching TRBD2. The CDR3 has 15 residues. Trimming cost V 5 bases and J 6 bases; bases outside gene matches: 9. Germline CDR1 and CDR2: SGHTA and FQGTGA. CDR3 in amino acids: CASSSVAGGPNEQFF. CDR3 sequence (DNA): TGTGCCAGCAGCAGTGTCGCGGGGGGTCCCAATGAGCAGTTCTTC.

The chain uses TRBV28 and TRBJ1-3; D unresolved. Trimming removed 2 bases at V and 0 bases at J, with 11 bases between. Germline lookup yields CDR1 MDHEN and CDR2 SYDVKM. The length of the CDR3 is 16 residues. The CDR3 protein is CASSLAILSSGNTIYF. In DNA, the CDR3 is TGTGCCAGCAGTTTAGCGATACTTAGCTCTGGAAACACCATATATTTT.

The rearrangement uses TRBV7-2 and TRBJ2-7; D perhaps matches TRBD1 (5 bases). The length of the CDR3 is 14 residues. Trimming took off 5 bases at V and 0 bases at J, with 11 bases between the two ends. The germline gives CDR1 SGHTA, CDR2 FQGNSA. The CDR3 DNA sequence: TGTGCCAGCAGCCCGAGGACAAGCTCCTACGAGCAGTACTTC. This gives the protein CASSPRTSSYEQYF.

The rearrangement links TRBV28 to TRBJ2-7; no clear D. The CDR3 has 12 amino acids. V lost 4 bases and J 2 bases, leaving 6 bases between the germline ends. Looked up from germline, CDR1 is MDHEN and CDR2 is SYDVKM. In DNA form, the CDR3 reads TGTGCCAGCAGTTGGGCCCCCTACGAGCAGTACTTC. Its translation: CASSWAPYEQYF.

V usage is TRBV2 and J usage is TRBJ2-7; perhaps TRBD1 as D (6 bases). The V and J ends lost 7 bases and 1 base respectively, with 14 bases between them. Per the germline V gene, CDR1 is SNHLY and CDR2 is FYNNEI. The CDR3 sequence is 14 residues long. CDR3 amino acids: CASTRTGPSYEQYF. CDR3 nucleotide sequence: TGTGCCAGCACCCGAACAGGGCCTTCCTACGAGCAGTACTTC.

This clone is a singleton in its sample. J is TRBJ2-3 and V is TRBV5-5; D uncertain. The germline V gene has CDR1 SGHKS and CDR2 YYEKEE (reference sequence). The V and J ends lost 4 bases and 0 bases respectively, with 15 bases between them. The CDR3 runs to 16 residues. CDR3 region: CASSPPKGTSTDTQYF. CDR3 DNA sequence: TGTGCCAGCAGCCCCCCTAAGGGTACTAGCACAGATACGCAGTATTTT.

A note on this clone: Other nucleotide sequences in the sample specify the same CDR3. The chain carries TRBV2 and TRBJ1-6; possibly TRBD1 for D (6 bases). Trimming stripped 4 bases from V and 10 bases from J, with 14 bases between. The germline gives CDR1 SNHLY, CDR2 FYNNEI. The CDR3 consists of 14 residues. CDR3 protein: CASSGGQGRSPLHF. The CDR3 coding sequence is TGTGCCAGCAGTGGGGGTCAGGGGAGATCACCCCTCCACTTT.

The chain carries TRBV19 and TRBJ2-1, with TRBD2 matching over 9 bases. CDR3 length: 18 amino acids. Germline V CDR1 and CDR2: LNHDA, SQIVND (reference sequence). After removal of 7 bases from V and 0 bases from J, the junction contained 13 bases not matched to a gene. The DNA for the CDR3 is TGTGCCAGTACTAAACTAGCGGGCGGCACTAGCTCCTACAATGAGCAGTTCTTC. Protein product: CASTKLAGGTSSYNEQFF.

The gene calls are TRBV5-1 and TRBJ2-2; D is unresolved. The V gene lost 4 bases and the J gene lost 4 bases, with 8 bases spanning the gap. Per the germline V gene, CDR1 is SGHRS and CDR2 is YFSETQ. The CDR3 consists of 13 residues. The CDR3 reads CASSPGRTGELFF. The CDR3 coding sequence is TGCGCCAGCAGCCCAGGTCGCACCGGGGAGCTGTTTTTT.

The chain is built from TRBV7-9 and TRBJ2-5; tentative D call: TRBD1 (5 bases). The V gene lost 3 bases and the J gene lost 2 bases, with 19 bases spanning the gap. The CDR3 is 17 amino acids. The germline V gene has CDR1 SEHNR and CDR2 FQNEAQ (reference sequence). The CDR3 DNA is TGTGCCAGCAGCTTCAAACCCCCGCCAGGGATGCAAGAGACCCAGTACTTC. Translation: CASSFKPPPGMQETQYF.

The rearrangement uses TRBV10-3 and TRBJ2-7; TRBD2 agrees at 8 bases. Trimming took 3 bases from V and 4 from J; bases not matched to a gene: 5. CDR3 length equals 14 residues. Germline-derived CDR1 and CDR2 are ENHRY and SYGVKD. Written as DNA, the CDR3 is TGTGCCATCAGTGACCAGCGGGAGTCTTACGAGCAGTACTTC. Translated, it gives CAISDQRESYEQYF.

The rearrangement joins TRBV7-2 to TRBJ2-7; D may be TRBD1 or TRBD2 (5 bases each). With 5 bases removed from V and 2 bases from J, the gap between germline ends came to 13 bases. This CDR3 region has 14 residues. Germline values: CDR1 SGHTA, CDR2 FQGNSA. The CDR3, as DNA: TGTGCCAGCAGCCCGAGGGGAGAGCCCTACGAGCAGTACTTC. It yields the protein CASSPRGEPYEQYF.

The V call is TRBV6-1, the J call TRBJ2-3; maybe TRBD1 (6 bases). Trimming shortened V by 7 bases and J by 4 bases, and 18 bases separated the two germline ends. The length of the CDR3 is 15 residues. The V gene's germline CDR1 is MNHNS and CDR2 SASEGT. The CDR3 DNA is TGTGCCAGCATGGGGTGGGGGCGAAGTGCAGATACGCAGTATTTT. The encoded protein is CASMGWGRSADTQYF.